This T cell receptor beta chain was recovered during a study of blood T cell repertoires in COVID-19. Study information: Collection of acute and convalescent COVID-19 samples took place in the United States, Italy and Spain. T cells, B-cell-depleted T cells, or PBMCs supplied cDNA or gDNA.

In the original analysis: Amplification with reference gene primers provided the estimates of nucleated cell counts. The data were produced by immunoSEQ multiplex PCR, yet TCRdb's version contains in-frame clones alone and is incomplete. V, J and clone size are taken as reported in that table, and D and trimming were inferred from the DNA itself. The sample has around 200,000 clones, about 90% seen once. Only one count was recorded for this clone. The V and J ends lost 0 bases and 8 bases, in that order; junction bases with no gene match: 4. The CDR3 is 13 amino acids. Germline CDR1 is GTSNPN and CDR2 is SVGIG (reference sequence).

This rearrangement joins TRBV30 to TRBJ1-3; 7 bases line up with TRBD1. The sequencing sample was made of peripheral blood. The sequence derives from a man between 18 and 29 years old with active or convalescent COVID-19. CDR3 nucleotides: TGTGCCTGGAGTGTACAGGGGCTTTACACCATATATTTT. Translating gives CAWSVQGLYTIYF.